This TCR beta chain is drawn from a study of beta chain features in type 1 diabetes. Study findings and constraints: In all four CD4+ subsets, TCRB CDR3 length was significantly, moderately reduced in type 1 diabetes.

In germline, CDR1 is LNHDA, CDR2 SQIVND (reference sequence). V was trimmed by 11 bases and J by 1 base, leaving 20 bases between them. This CDR3 spans 15 amino acids. Sorting with CD45RO/CCR7/CD25/CD127/CD95/CD27 yielded naive, central memory, regulatory and stem-like memory CD4+ cells. Sorted populations were all over 95% pure. With respect to this clone: Its antigen is not identified.

As every portion of the isolated RNA was reverse transcribed, the sequencing read expressed TCRB transcripts. Sequenced by immunoSEQ multiplex PCR; TCRdb stores in-frame clones only, minus some. In the table there are approximately 360,000 clones, around 12% of which are singletons. This rearrangement joins TRBV19 to TRBJ1-1; D gene unclear. The sequenced sample consisted of naive CD4+ T cells from blood. The clonotype comes from a woman aged 18-29 years with type 1 diabetes. The CDR3 nucleotides are TGTGCCTTGCGGGCCCCAACGGGCTCGAACACTGAAGCTTTCTTT. This sequence encodes CALRAPTGSNTEAFF.